This is a list of T cell receptor beta chains from one sample in a study of T cells after somatic rescue of genetic block. Clones were sequenced by immunoSEQ multiplex PCR, and TCRdb holds only the in-frame ones, with some missing. The sample lists 60,000 to 90,000 clones, under 95% seen once, with roughly 2.8% in the top ten. Sequencing was done on a sample of peripheral blood mononuclear cells (PBMCs). The receptors derive from a man younger than 45. Each CDR3 is given with its conserved first and last residue. The D gene is left open where the match is weak. The size of a clone is reported for some rows only, either as once, few or many, or as a class for expanded clones.

CDR3 DNA | CDR3 protein | J gene | clone size | V gene | D gene
TGCGCCAGCAGCCAATCCCCTAGGGACCCGACGACCCAGTACTTC | CASSQSPRDPTTQYF | TRBJ2-5 | . | TRBV4-3 | .
TGTGCCAGCAGCGGGGGACAGGGCCGAGAGACCCAGTACTTC | CASSGGQGRETQYF | TRBJ2-5 | . | TRBV9 | TRBD1
TGTGCCAGCAGAGGGAATCTTAATAGCAATCAGCCCCAGCATTTT | CASRGNLNSNQPQHF | TRBJ1-5 | few | TRBV28 | .
TGTGCCAGCAGTTCAGGGGGTCCCGGCACAGATACGCAGTATTTT | CASSSGGPGTDTQYF | TRBJ2-3 | . | TRBV28 | TRBD1
TGCGCCAGCAGTCAATTCCGGGCCGGACTAGCGGGAGTCCCTTCTAAGAACGAGCAGTACTTC | CASSQFRAGLAGVPSKNEQYF | TRBJ2-7 | . | TRBV23-1 | TRBD2
TGCGCCAGCAGCTTGGGGGGACAGGGCTACGAGCAGTACTTC | CASSLGGQGYEQYF | TRBJ2-7 | . | TRBV5-1 | TRBD1
TGTGCCAGCAGTGAGAGCCGGACAGGGGTTCGGGATACGCAGTATTTT | CASSESRTGVRDTQYF | TRBJ2-3 | . | TRBV6-1 | TRBD1
TGTGCCAGCTCGCAAACAGAGGGAACGGGTCAGCCCCAGCATTTT | CASSQTEGTGQPQHF | TRBJ1-5 | . | TRBV18 | .
TGCGCCAGCAGCTCCCAGGGACTAGCGGGCGCGGATACGCAGTATTTT | CASSSQGLAGADTQYF | TRBJ2-3 | . | TRBV5-1 | TRBD2
TGTGCCAGCAGCTTAGCCCCAGGGTCCTACGAGCAGTACTTC | CASSLAPGSYEQYF | TRBJ2-7 | . | TRBV11-2 | .
TGTGCCAGTAGTATACCTCCCCTCGGCAGCGCCTACCCTTACGAGCAGTACTTC | CASSIPPLGSAYPYEQYF | TRBJ2-7 | . | TRBV19 | .
TGTGCCAGCAGTGAATCTAGCGGGAGTGGATTGGATACGCAGTATTTT | CASSESSGSGLDTQYF | TRBJ2-3 | . | TRBV2 | TRBD2
TGTGCCAGCAGTCTACAGGGTCGCTCCTACGAGCAGTACTTC | CASSLQGRSYEQYF | TRBJ2-7 | . | TRBV28 | .
TGTGCCAGCAGTGTGGGCAGGGGGACTAGCGGGAGTGGAAACGAGCAGTACTTC | CASSVGRGTSGSGNEQYF | TRBJ2-7 | . | TRBV6-9 | TRBD2
TGTGCCAGCAGCTTAGTCGGGCCAGGGGAGCCTACAGGCTATGGCTACACCTTC | CASSLVGPGEPTGYGYTF | TRBJ1-2 | . | TRBV7-7 | .
TGTGCCAGCAGTAACCGGCCCGGCTCTGGAAACACCATATATTTT | CASSNRPGSGNTIYF | TRBJ1-3 | . | TRBV2 | .
TGTGCCAGCAGTTATGGCAGGCAGAACACTGAAGCTTTCTTT | CASSYGRQNTEAFF | TRBJ1-1 | . | TRBV6-6 | .
TGCGCCAGCAAGCCTTCACGGGGGGGAAACATTCAGTACTTC | CASKPSRGGNIQYF | TRBJ2-4 | . | TRBV10-1 | TRBD2
TGTGCTAGCGAGGTTGAGGCCTACAATGAGCAGTTCTTC | CASEVEAYNEQFF | TRBJ2-1 | . | TRBV7-7 | .
TGTGCCAGCAGCCAATCCCTCCGGGCAGGCGGTAACTATGGCTACACCTTC | CASSQSLRAGGNYGYTF | TRBJ1-2 | . | TRBV16 | .
TGTGCCAGCAGCTTAAGTACAGGGGGCGCGAGGGAAAAACTGTTTTTT | CASSLSTGGAREKLFF | TRBJ1-4 | . | TRBV11-2 | TRBD1
TGTGCCAGCAGCTTTGGGGACACTGAAGCTTTCTTT | CASSFGDTEAFF | TRBJ1-1 | few | TRBV7-9 | .
TGTGCCAGCAGACCCCGCGGGCCTGGAAACACCATATATTTT | CASRPRGPGNTIYF | TRBJ1-3 | . | TRBV6-5 | .
TGTGCCAGCAGCTTAAATCTGGCAGGGACTTCTGGAAACACCATATATTTT | CASSLNLAGTSGNTIYF | TRBJ1-3 | . | TRBV7-8 | .
TGTGCCAGCAGACCCCCCGGGGTGAATAATGAAAAACTGTTTTTT | CASRPPGVNNEKLFF | TRBJ1-4 | . | TRBV27 | .
TGTGCCTGGAGTGGCCTTGGGTCTTTAGGTGAAAAACTGTTTTTT | CAWSGLGSLGEKLFF | TRBJ1-4 | . | TRBV30 | .
TGTGCCAGCAGCGTCTCTAGCGGGGGGCCCACTCTCTACAATGAGCAGTTCTTC | CASSVSSGGPTLYNEQFF | TRBJ2-1 | few | TRBV9 | TRBD2
TGTGCCAGCAGCGTAGAGGCAGTCGCCAATTCACCCCTCCACTTT | CASSVEAVANSPLHF | TRBJ1-6 | . | TRBV9 | .
TGTGCCAGCAGCCTTCTCTACGGCAGCACAGATACGCAGTATTTT | CASSLLYGSTDTQYF | TRBJ2-3 | . | TRBV28 | .
TGTGCCAGCAGTAACGACAGACAGACCGAAGCTTTCTTT | CASSNDRQTEAFF | TRBJ1-1 | . | TRBV6-6 | .
TGCGCCAGCAGCCAAGAAATGGCGAGGGGGCCCTACGAGCAGTACTTC | CASSQEMARGPYEQYF | TRBJ2-7 | . | TRBV4-3 | TRBD1
TGTGCCAGTAGTCCACTGGCCGGAGGGGTCAGAAACATTCAGTACTTC | CASSPLAGGVRNIQYF | TRBJ2-4 | . | TRBV19 | .
TGTGCCAGCAGCTCCGGACCTCTCAATGAGCAGTTCTTC | CASSSGPLNEQFF | TRBJ2-1 | . | TRBV11-3 | .
TGTGCCAGCAGCCCAACCTGGGGGGCCCATCAGCCCCAGCATTTT | CASSPTWGAHQPQHF | TRBJ1-5 | few | TRBV7-2 | .
TGTGCCACCAGCAGAGATCCAGGGGGCGCGGGGAACTATGGCTACACCTTC | CATSRDPGGAGNYGYTF | TRBJ1-2 | . | TRBV15 | TRBD1
TGTGCCAGCAGTTACGGGACACCTTTTTCCTACGAGCAGTACTTC | CASSYGTPFSYEQYF | TRBJ2-7 | few | TRBV6-5 | .
TGTGCCTGGAGTTTCGGACAGGGCACCTACGAGCAGTACTTC | CAWSFGQGTYEQYF | TRBJ2-7 | . | TRBV30 | TRBD1
TGTGCCAGCAGTGATAGGGGAAGTGGGGCCAACGTCCTGACTTTC | CASSDRGSGANVLTF | TRBJ2-6 | . | TRBV2 | .
TGTGCCATCAGTGACCCGGGGGGGCCGAACACTGAAGCTTTCTTT | CAISDPGGPNTEAFF | TRBJ1-1 | . | TRBV10-3 | .
TGTGCCAGCTTCAGGGACAGGGTAGATGGGGCCAACGTCCTGACTTTC | CASFRDRVDGANVLTF | TRBJ2-6 | . | TRBV5-4 | TRBD1